Below, 27 T cell receptor beta chains from the same sample are listed, as sequenced in a study of T cell clonality in common variable immunodeficiency. Assay used: immunoSEQ multiplex PCR; TCRdb lists only in-frame clones, some missing. Sampling found 50,000 to 60,000 clones, none seen once. The source material was peripheral blood mononuclear cells. The receptors come from a person aged 18 to 75 in good health.

This clone was recorded at least ten times. The CDR3 extends 3 residues past the end of the read, so its final part is completed from the germline J gene. V gene TRBV7-3 combines with J gene TRBJ2-5; unclear D gene. Deletions cut 5 bases from V and 1 base from J, with 8 bases between. This CDR3 contains 13 residues. Per the germline V gene, CDR1 is SGHTA and CDR2 is FQGTGA. The DNA read from the CDR3 is TGTGCCAGCAGCCAGGAGTCCCAAGAGACC. This translates into CASSQESQET. The whole CDR3 sequence reads CASSQESQETQYF. The whole variable domain, remainder taken from reference TRBV7-3 and TRBJ2-5, is GAGVSQTPSNKVTEKGKYVELRCDPISGHTALYWYRQSLGQGPEFLIYFQGTGAADDSGLPNDRFFAVRPEGSVSTLKIQRTERGDSAVYLCASSQESQETQYFGPGTRLLVL.

This clone was found many times. The observed sequence ends 3 residues before the CDR3 terminus, with the missing tail filled in from the germline J gene. The chain combines TRBV7-2 with TRBJ1-2; TRBD1 matches at 10 bases. Looked up from germline, CDR1 is SGHTA and CDR2 is FQGNSA. The CDR3 length is 15 residues. The sequenced part of the CDR3 DNA is TGTGCCAGCAGCTTAGGAACCGGGACAGGGGACGGC. Protein: CASSLGTGTGDG. In full, the CDR3 reads CASSLGTGTGDGYTF.

This clone has ten or more counts. The read ends 3 residues early relative to the CDR3; the germline J gene fills the gap. The chain uses TRBV20-1 and TRBJ1-5; 8 bases fit TRBD1. The CDR3 runs to 15 residues. The germline V gene has CDR1 DFQATT and CDR2 SNEGSKA (reference sequence). V was pared by 0 bases and J by 4 bases, with 5 bases of the junction left unmatched. Incomplete CDR3 DNA: TGCAGTGCTAGAGACCCGGACAGGGAAAATCAGCCC. Amino acids: CSARDPDRENQP. The CDR3 as a whole reads CSARDPDRENQPQHF.

This clone has a count of ten or more. The missing CDR3 end, 3 residues past where the read stops, is filled in from the germline J gene. The V call is TRBV19, the J call TRBJ1-6; TRBD1 matches at 8 bases. Germline V gene lookup returns CDR1 LNHDA and CDR2 SQIVND (reference sequence). V trimming: 6 bases; J trimming: 6 bases; junction bases outside the gene matches: 4. The CDR3 length is 14 residues. The covered CDR3 bases are TGTGCCAGTAGCGCTACAGGGGGTAATTCACCC. It encodes CASSATGGNSP. The CDR3, in full, reads CASSATGGNSPLHF.

At least ten counts were recorded for this clone. The read terminates 3 residues before the CDR3 end, so the remaining end is supplied by the germline J gene. V and J are TRBV18 and TRBJ2-6, with 7 bases aligning to TRBD2. Germline V gene lookup returns CDR1 KGHSH and CDR2 LQKENI. The CDR3 length is 15 residues. Unmatched junction bases numbered 3, after V lost 3 bases and J lost 4 bases. CDR3 bases read: TGTGCCAGCTCACCGCGGGGGACCGGGGCCAACGTC. Its protein is CASSPRGTGANV. The CDR3 as a whole reads CASSPRGTGANVLTF. The full variable domain, completed using reference TRBV18 and TRBJ2-6, is NAGVMQNPRHLVRRRGQEARLRCSPMKGHSHVYWYRQLPEEGLKFMVYLQKENIIDESGMPKERFSAEFPKEGPSILRIQQVVRGDSAAYFCASSPRGTGANVLTFGAGSRLTVL.

This clone appeared many times. The CDR3 end is not reached by the read, which stops 3 residues before it; the germline J gene fills it in. This chain links TRBV6-1 with TRBJ2-1; TRBD2 matches at 8 bases. The CDR3 is made up of 15 amino acids. Germline V gene data show CDR1 as MNHNS and CDR2 as SASEGT. J was trimmed by 2 bases and V by 4 bases; bases with no gene match: 4. Partial CDR3 DNA: TGTGCCAGCAGTGGACTAGCGAATACCTACAATGAG. Protein: CASSGLANTYNE. The CDR3 in its entirety is CASSGLANTYNEQFF.

This clone came up many times. The read stops 3 residues short of the end of the CDR3; the missing end is completed from the germline J gene. This chain uses TRBV5-1 with TRBJ1-2; 9 bases are shared with TRBD1. After removal of 1 base from V and 2 bases from J, the junction contained 9 bases not matched to a gene. The CDR3 sequence is 17 residues long. Germline lookup yields CDR1 SGHRS and CDR2 YFSETQ. The covered CDR3 bases are TGCGCCAGCAGCTTGTCTGGGACAGGGATCCCGAACTATGGC. Translating it yields CASSLSGTGIPNYG. The CDR3 reads in full as CASSLSGTGIPNYGYTF.

The sample holds many counts of this clone. The sequenced CDR3 bases are TGCGCCAGCAGCTTGTCCCCGGGAGGGGGTCAGCCC. This translates into CASSLSPGGGQP. In full, the CDR3 is CASSLSPGGGQPQHF. The V call is TRBV5-1, the J call TRBJ1-5; D might be TRBD1 (6 bases). The CDR3 end lies 3 residues beyond the end of the read and is filled in from the germline J gene. V was cut by 1 base and J by 6 bases, with 14 bases left in between. CDR3 length equals 15 residues. Looked up from germline, CDR1 is SGHRS and CDR2 is YFSETQ.

This clone has a count of ten or more. The missing CDR3 end, 3 residues past where the read stops, is filled in from the germline J gene. The V call is TRBV2, the J call TRBJ2-3, with 7 bases aligning to TRBD1. V shed 6 bases, J shed 5 bases, and the junction held 14 bases outside the gene matches. CDR1 is SNHLY and CDR2 is FYNNEI in the germline V gene. This CDR3 contains 16 residues. The sequenced CDR3 bases are TGTGCCAGCAGCCCCGGGACAGCTTCCCTGGGAGATACG. Its protein is CASSPGTASLGDT. The CDR3 as a whole reads CASSPGTASLGDTQYF.

This clone was seen a handful of times. The read halts 3 residues ahead of the CDR3 end, with the missing end drawn from the germline J gene. The V gene is TRBV11-3, the J gene TRBJ2-1; D might be TRBD1 (6 bases). CDR1 is SGHNT and CDR2 is YENEEA in the germline V gene. The germline V and J ends were trimmed by 3 bases and 4 bases, with 13 bases remaining between them. The CDR3 length is 15 residues. CDR3: CASSLGTTLYNEQFF. CDR3 DNA (partial): TGTGCCAGCAGCTTGGGGACAACATTATACAATGAG.

This clone was seen many times. The read finishes 3 residues shy of the CDR3 end, and the germline J gene is used to complete it. This chain joins TRBV5-1 and TRBJ1-2; D gene uncertain. CDR1 and CDR2 (germline): SGHRS, YFSETQ. The CDR3 contains 13 residues. Between the trimmed V and J ends, which lost 3 bases and 2 bases, there was a span of 8 bases. The CDR3 region is CASSSRVNYGYTF. Partial CDR3 DNA: TGCGCCAGCAGCTCGCGGGTCAACTATGGC.

There are a few counts of this clone. The read ends 3 residues before the CDR3 terminus; that terminus is restored from the germline J gene. The chain carries TRBV5-1 and TRBJ2-7; 10 nucleotides agree with TRBD1. V lost 4 bases, J lost 1 base, and 5 bases stayed unmatched. CDR3 length: 15 residues. From germline, CDR1 is SGHRS and CDR2 YFSETQ. The CDR3 bases that were read are TGCGCCAGCAGCCCGGACAGGGGGATTTCCTACGAG. Translated: CASSPDRGISYE. The entire CDR3 reads CASSPDRGISYEQYF.

Notes on this clone: The CDR3 end is not reached by the read, which stops 3 residues before it; the germline J gene fills it in. The chain joins TRBV2 to TRBJ1-1; D remains unclear. The CDR3 has 13 residues. Per germline, CDR1 SNHLY and CDR2 FYNNEI. Trimming left V 0 bases short and J 3 bases short, with 5 bases between. CDR3 protein: CASSEAAYTEAFF. CDR3 DNA, as far as it was read: TGTGCCAGCAGTGAAGCGGCCTACACTGAA.

There are many counts of this clone. The read comes to an end 3 residues before the CDR3 does, leaving the germline J gene to fill in the end. The rearrangement joins TRBV15 to TRBJ2-1, with 13 nucleotides matching TRBD2. The CDR3 length is 18 residues. Trimming took 1 base from V and 2 from J; bases not matched to a gene: 5. Germline V gene data show CDR1 as LNHNV and CDR2 as YYDKDF (reference sequence). CDR3 in amino acids: CATSRGLAGGFTYNEQFF. The part of the CDR3 DNA that was read is TGTGCCACCAGCAGAGGACTAGCGGGAGGTTTTACCTACAATGAG.

This clone was picked up many times. CDR3 sequence: CASSPWHGTKDNEQFF. The sequenced CDR3 bases are TGCGCCAGCAGCCCATGGCACGGGACTAAAGACAATGAG. The V call is TRBV5-1, the J call TRBJ2-1; 7 nucleotides agree with TRBD2. Read coverage stops 3 residues before the CDR3 terminus; the germline J gene supplies the remainder. CDR1 is SGHRS and CDR2 is YFSETQ in the germline V gene. This CDR3 has 16 residues. J lost 5 bases, V lost 4 bases, and 12 bases had no gene match.

This clone was counted many times. The sequenced fragment ends 3 residues before the CDR3 boundary, so the rest is inferred from the germline J gene. This rearrangement joins TRBV12-3 or TRBV12-4 to TRBJ2-7, with 9 bases identical to TRBD2. The V gene end was trimmed by 5 bases and the J gene end by 6 bases; junction bases not matched to a gene: 11. The CDR3 is made up of 15 amino acids. Partial CDR3 DNA: TGTGCCAGCAGTCCACGATTAGCGGGAGAGGTCGAG. Protein product: CASSPRLAGEVE. The whole CDR3 is CASSPRLAGEVEQYF.

The sample holds many counts of this clone. With the read ending 3 residues before the CDR3 end, the germline J gene is used to fill in that end. The chain combines TRBV11-2 with TRBJ2-1; possibly TRBD2 for D (5 bases). V shed 5 bases and J shed 4 bases, with 15 bases lying between them. This CDR3 comprises 15 residues. The germline CDR1 and CDR2 sequences are SGHAT and FQNNGV. The sequenced CDR3 bases are TGTGCCAGCAGCCGAACCGGACTGGAGTACAATGAG. Its protein is CASSRTGLEYNE. The CDR3 in full is CASSRTGLEYNEQFF.

In this sample, this clone turned up many times. The sequenced fragment ends 3 residues before the CDR3 boundary, so the rest is inferred from the germline J gene. This sequence joins TRBV5-4 and TRBJ2-7; D is unclear. The germline CDR1 and CDR2 sequences are SGHNT and YYREEE (reference sequence). The CDR3 has 15 amino acids. Trimming cost V 2 bases and J 2 bases, with 14 bases left between them. The sequenced CDR3 bases are TGTGCCAGCAGCTTATGGCAGAGAGATCCCTACGAG. Protein: CASSLWQRDPYE. The CDR3 in full is CASSLWQRDPYEQYF.

This clone was counted many times. The read halts 3 residues ahead of the CDR3 end, with the missing end drawn from the germline J gene. The chain uses TRBV12-3 or TRBV12-4 and TRBJ1-2, with 7 bases aligning to TRBD1. V lost 6 bases to trimming and J lost 4 bases; unmatched junction nucleotides: 5. This CDR3 comprises 13 residues. Incomplete CDR3 DNA: TGTGCCAGCAGCCTCAGGGGGAGCTATGGC. Amino acids: CASSLRGSYG. The complete CDR3 reads CASSLRGSYGYTF.

This clone was recorded at least ten times. The read gets to within 3 residues of the CDR3 end, and the germline J gene fills in the rest. The chain is built from TRBV7-2 and TRBJ2-3, with D tentatively TRBD1 (5 bases). This CDR3 is built from 15 residues. CDR1 SGHTA and CDR2 FQGNSA come from the germline V gene. V was clipped by 7 bases and J by 0 bases, with 14 bases between them. The CDR3 sequence: CASNPSQGSTDTQYF. Incomplete CDR3 DNA: TGTGCCAGCAATCCGTCCCAGGGAAGCACAGATACG.

This clone was recorded many times. The read terminates 3 residues ahead of where the CDR3 ends, so the germline J gene completes it. V is TRBV18 and J is TRBJ1-2; D gene unclear. CDR1 and CDR2 (germline): KGHSH, LQKENI. CDR3 length: 14 residues. The covered CDR3 bases are TGTGCCAGCTCACCACCGCCCCGGACTGGAGGC. It encodes CASSPPPRTGG. The whole CDR3 sequence is CASSPPPRTGGYTF.

This clone was recorded many times. The CDR3 end falls 3 residues outside the read, so it is completed with the germline J gene. The gene calls are TRBV18 and TRBJ2-5; 8 nucleotides match TRBD1. This CDR3 contains 13 residues. V was clipped by 4 bases and J by 3 bases; unmatched bases: 1. Germline V gene lookup returns CDR1 KGHSH and CDR2 LQKENI. The CDR3 region is CASSRGQEETQYF. CDR3 bases read: TGTGCCAGCTCACGGGGACAGGAAGAGACC. The full variable domain, with the rest looked up from reference TRBV18 and TRBJ2-5, is NAGVMQNPRHLVRRRGQEARLRCSPMKGHSHVYWYRQLPEEGLKFMVYLQKENIIDESGMPKERFSAEFPKEGPSILRIQQVVRGDSAAYFCASSRGQEETQYFGPGTRLLVL.

The table lists this clone with many counts. The read terminates 3 residues ahead of where the CDR3 ends, so the germline J gene completes it. The chain uses TRBV20-1 and TRBJ1-2; no clear D. CDR1 and CDR2 from the germline V gene are DFQATT and SNEGSKA (reference sequence). V was clipped by 4 bases and J by 5 bases, with 8 bases between them. The CDR3 is 11 amino acids. CDR3 loop: CSATGRYGYTF. CDR3 bases read: TGCAGTGCTACGGGGAGGTATGGC.

In this sample, this clone turned up many times. The read stops 3 residues short of the end of the CDR3; the missing end is completed from the germline J gene. The chain links TRBV7-2 to TRBJ1-2; the D is unclear. CDR1 SGHTA and CDR2 FQGNSA come from the germline V gene. CDR3 size: 13 residues. V lost 1 base to trimming and J lost 5 bases, with 8 bases between them. The chain's CDR3 is CASSLDNIYGYTF. The DNA read from the CDR3 is TGTGCCAGCAGCTTAGACAACATATATGGC.

This clone was detected many times. The observed sequence ends 3 residues before the CDR3 terminus, with the missing tail filled in from the germline J gene. V and J are TRBV6-2 or TRBV6-3 and TRBJ2-6; D might be TRBD2 (6 bases). CDR3 length equals 16 residues. Trimming shortened V by 0 bases and J by 2 bases, and 8 bases separated the two germline ends. Germline CDR1 is MNHEY and CDR2 is SVGEGT. The CDR3 protein is CASSYSTGAGANVLTF. CDR3 DNA, as far as it was read: TGTGCCAGCAGTTACTCGACGGGGGCTGGGGCCAACGTC.

This clone was found many times. The sequence runs out 3 residues before the end of the CDR3; the remainder is reconstructed from the germline J gene. The rearrangement joins TRBV20-1 to TRBJ2-7; 10 positions agree with TRBD2. The CDR3 sequence is 16 residues long. Losses at the gene ends were 8 bases for V and 3 bases for J; bases not matched to a gene: 16. In germline, CDR1 is DFQATT, CDR2 SNEGSKA (reference sequence). The CDR3 sequence: CSFTPLRTSGSYEQYF. The part of the CDR3 DNA that was read is TGCAGTTTCACACCTCTCAGGACTAGCGGAAGCTACGAG.

This clone appeared many times. The read is 3 residues too short to cover the CDR3 end, so that end is filled in from the germline J gene. The chain joins TRBV7-9 to TRBJ2-3; 9 bases fit TRBD1. The V gene end was trimmed by 3 bases and the J gene end by 7 bases; junction bases not matched to a gene: 5. The CDR3 runs to 14 residues. In germline, CDR1 is SEHNR, CDR2 FQNEAQ (reference sequence). The sequenced CDR3 bases are TGTGCCAGCAGCTTTGGACAGGGGCTGAATACG. Protein sequence: CASSFGQGLNT. The complete CDR3 protein is CASSFGQGLNTQYF.